This T cell receptor beta chain was retrieved from a study of T cells expressing NK-cell markers. Each CDR3 protein gets one entry in TCRdb, which reprocessed the 5' RACE reads and gives no DNA. The sample data list about 430,000 distinct CDR3 sequences. This CDR3 is 13 amino acids long. The TCR sequence derives from a woman aged 50 to 65 in good health. The chain joins TRBV12-3 or TRBV12-4 to TRBJ1-2. The sample was blood T cells: a sorted CD56 or NKG2C T cell subset, CD4+ or CD8+ T cells, or bulk PBMC T cells (not recorded which). The CDR3 loop reads CASSPNGPGGYTF.